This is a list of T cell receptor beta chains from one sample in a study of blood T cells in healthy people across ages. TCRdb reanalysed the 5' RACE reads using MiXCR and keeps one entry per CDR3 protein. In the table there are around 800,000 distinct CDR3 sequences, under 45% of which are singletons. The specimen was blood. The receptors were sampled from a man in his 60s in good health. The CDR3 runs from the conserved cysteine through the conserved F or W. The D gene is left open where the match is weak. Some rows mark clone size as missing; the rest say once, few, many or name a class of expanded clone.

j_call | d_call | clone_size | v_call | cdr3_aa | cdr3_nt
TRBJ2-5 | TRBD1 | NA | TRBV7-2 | CASSQRGQQRYEQYF | TGTGCCAGCAGCCAAAGGGGGCAGCAACGGTATGAGCAGTACTTC
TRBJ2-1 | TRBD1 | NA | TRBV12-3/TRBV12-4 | CASFFGQAYNEQFF | TGTGCCAGCTTCTTTGGACAGGCCTACAATGAGCAGTTCTTC
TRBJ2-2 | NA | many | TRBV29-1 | CSATGFKAGELFF | TGCAGCGCAACGGGCTTCAAGGCAGGGGAGCTGTTTTTT
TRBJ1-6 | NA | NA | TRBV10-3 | CAISDLSSYSSPLHF | TGTGCCATCAGTGACCTGAGCTCCTATAGTTCACCCCTCCACTTT
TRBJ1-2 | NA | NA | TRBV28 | CASSDPAGPGNYGYTF | TGTGCCAGCAGTGACCCGGCAGGGCCCGGTAACTATGGCTACACCTTC
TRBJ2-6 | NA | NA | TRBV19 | CASESSGANVLTF | TGTGCCAGTGAGAGCTCTGGGGCCAACGTCCTGACTTTC
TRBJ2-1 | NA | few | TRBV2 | CASSEGSLEQFF | TGTGCCAGCAGTGAAGGGTCTTTAGAGCAGTTCTTC
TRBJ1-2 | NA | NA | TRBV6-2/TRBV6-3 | CASSYGGAESYTF | TGTGCCAGCAGTTACGGCGGGGCGGAGAGCTACACCTTC
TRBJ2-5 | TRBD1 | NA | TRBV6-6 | CASSRQGGSETQYF | TGTGCCAGCAGCAGACAGGGGGGTAGTGAGACCCAGTACTTC
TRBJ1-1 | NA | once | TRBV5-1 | CASSLASGMPTEAFF | TGCGCCAGCAGCTTGGCCTCGGGGATGCCCACTGAAGCTTTCTTT
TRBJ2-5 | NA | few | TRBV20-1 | CSARDGTKSPREQYF | TGCAGTGCTAGAGATGGGACAAAGTCTCCGCGGGAGCAGTACTTC
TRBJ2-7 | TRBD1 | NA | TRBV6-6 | CASSYRGQTYEQYF | TGTGCCAGCAGTTATCGGGGACAGACCTACGAGCAGTACTTC
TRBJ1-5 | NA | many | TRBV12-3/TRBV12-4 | CASSFRINQPQHF | TGTGCCAGCAGTTTCCGGATTAATCAGCCCCAGCATTTT
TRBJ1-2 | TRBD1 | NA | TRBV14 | CASSQVRGRIAYGYTF | TGTGCCAGCAGCCAAGTGAGGGGGCGGATAGCCTATGGCTACACCTTC
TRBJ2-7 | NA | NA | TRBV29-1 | CSAHRAGHNEQYF | TGCAGCGCCCACCGGGCGGGCCACAATGAGCAGTACTTC
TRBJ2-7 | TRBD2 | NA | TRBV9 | CASSAQAGTYNEQYF | TGTGCCAGCAGCGCCCAAGCGGGGACGTACAATGAGCAGTACTTC
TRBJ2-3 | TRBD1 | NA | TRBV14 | CASSHGQGSDTQYF | TGTGCCAGCAGCCACGGACAGGGCTCAGATACGCAGTATTTT
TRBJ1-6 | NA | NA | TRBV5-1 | CASSLADRVNSPLHF | TGCGCCAGCAGCTTGGCCGATCGGGTTAATTCACCCCTCCACTTT
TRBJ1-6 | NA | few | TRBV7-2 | CASSLLGMIGSPLHF | TGTGCCAGCAGCTTATTAGGGATGATCGGTTCACCCCTCCACTTT
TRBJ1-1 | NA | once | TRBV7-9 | CASTNDRINTEAFF | TGTGCCAGCACTAACGACAGGATTAACACTGAAGCTTTCTTT
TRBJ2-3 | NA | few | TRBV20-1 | CSATPGADTQYF | TGCAGTGCAACCCCGGGGGCAGATACGCAGTATTTT
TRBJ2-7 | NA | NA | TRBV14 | CASSQDYPSWITSYEQYF | TGTGCCAGCAGCCAAGATTATCCTTCTTGGATCACATCCTACGAGCAGTACTTC
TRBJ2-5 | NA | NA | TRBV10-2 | CASRKGGTVREQYF | TGCGCCAGCAGAAAAGGGGGCACGGTCCGGGAGCAGTACTTC
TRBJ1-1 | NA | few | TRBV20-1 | CSARDSRRKVNTEAFF | TGCAGTGCTAGAGATAGTAGGCGTAAGGTGAACACTGAAGCTTTCTTT
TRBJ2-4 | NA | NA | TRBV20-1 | CSARAGRQYF | TGCAGTGCTAGAGCCGGCAGACAGTACTTC
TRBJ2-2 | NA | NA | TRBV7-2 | CASSLYELVAGELFF | TGTGCCAGCAGCTTATATGAACTAGTTGCCGGGGAGCTGTTTTTT